One sample yielded the 13 T cell receptor beta chains listed below, sequenced in a study of cytomegalovirus exposure and HLA in healthy donors. Vbeta (60) and Jbeta (13) primers were used in the PCR. Libraries were prepared by immunoSEQ multiplex PCR; TCRdb keeps only in-frame clonotypes and omits some of them. The table shows around 150,000 clones, with 75% occurring only once. Material: PBMCs. The receptors derive from a middle-aged woman in good health and CMV-seropositive.

This chain connects TRBV19 to TRBJ1-5, with 9 positions matching TRBD1. V dropped 10 bases and J dropped 0; count of bases not matched to a gene: 19. This CDR3 has 19 amino acids. Per the germline V gene, CDR1 is LNHDA and CDR2 is SQIVND (reference sequence). The CDR3 region is CAIPRGTGMTRVSNQPQHF. In DNA, the CDR3 is TGTGCCATTCCTAGGGGGACAGGGATGACCCGAGTTAGCAATCAGCCCCAGCATTTT.

The chain combines TRBV7-2 with TRBJ2-1; 10 bases map to TRBD2. The CDR3 length is 16 residues. After removal of 3 bases from V and 4 bases from J, the junction contained 6 bases not matched to a gene. Germline V CDR1 and CDR2: SGHTA, FQGNSA. CDR3 DNA: TGTGCCAGCAGCTTTAAGCGGGAGGGCCCGTACAATGAGCAGTTCTTC. Translated: CASSFKREGPYNEQFF.

The chain couples TRBV6-5 to TRBJ2-5; 10 bases align to TRBD2. The CDR3 contains 15 residues. Germline CDR1 MNHEY, CDR2 SVGAGI. The V and J ends lost 4 bases and 5 bases, in that order; junction bases with no gene match: 7. The CDR3 DNA is TGTGCCAGCAGTTCTCTAGCGGGAGTAGTGGAGACCCAGTACTTC. Protein: CASSSLAGVVETQYF.

The sample holds one count of this clone. This chain links TRBV9 with TRBJ1-2; D is perhaps TRBD1 (5 bases). Trimming pared 0 bases from V and 7 bases from J, leaving 16 bases between. This CDR3 region has 15 residues. The germline gives CDR1 SGDLS, CDR2 YYNGEE. The CDR3 DNA sequence: TGTGCCAGCAGCGTAGTCCCGGGGGGGAAATCTGGCTACACCTTC. Protein: CASSVVPGGKSGYTF.

This clone was picked up one time. CDR3 in DNA: TGTGCCAGCAGTCCAGCCGGGACAGTTTACACCGGGGAGCTGTTTTTT. Translating it yields CASSPAGTVYTGELFF. This chain uses TRBV27 with TRBJ2-2, with 7 bases identical to TRBD1. Germline V gives CDR1 MNHEY, CDR2 SMNVEV (reference sequence). This CDR3 is 16 amino acids long. V lost 5 bases and J lost 3; bases outside the gene matches: 9.

This clone was seen more than once but under ten times. The chain has TRBV28 and TRBJ2-7, with 8 bases aligning to TRBD1. The CDR3 consists of 14 residues. Per the germline V gene, CDR1 is MDHEN and CDR2 is SYDVKM. J was trimmed by 2 bases and V by 6 bases; bases with no gene match: 6. In DNA form, the CDR3 reads TGTGCCAGCAGGAACGAGACAGGGGCCTACGAGCAGTACTTC. Protein sequence: CASRNETGAYEQYF.

This clone was seen a few times. The chain links TRBV18 to TRBJ2-1, with 7 positions matching TRBD2. There are 17 residues in the CDR3. V shed 0 bases, J shed 7 bases, and the junction held 12 bases outside the gene matches. Germline CDR1 and CDR2: KGHSH and LQKENI. The CDR3 nucleotides read TGTGCCAGCTCACCACCGGCGGGAGCGAGTAACGGGAATGAGCAGTTCTTC. This translates into CASSPPAGASNGNEQFF.

This clone came up a few times. V gene TRBV25-1 combines with J gene TRBJ1-3; the D gene is possibly TRBD1 (5 bases). This CDR3 is 16 amino acids long. CDR1 is MGHDK and CDR2 is SYGVNS in the germline V gene. V lost 2 bases and J 0 bases, leaving 11 bases between the germline ends. Here the CDR3 DNA reads TGTGCCAGCAGTGAACCTGGACAATTCTCTGGAAACACCATATATTTT. Amino acid sequence: CASSEPGQFSGNTIYF.

The CDR3 is CASSLGPAGSETQYF. The CDR3 bases are TGTGCCAGCAGCTTAGGGCCAGCAGGGTCAGAGACCCAGTACTTC. The chain combines TRBV11-2 with TRBJ2-5; D is perhaps TRBD1 (5 bases). Trimming left V 1 base short and J 4 bases short, with 13 bases between. Germline CDR1 SGHAT, CDR2 FQNNGV. The CDR3 runs 15 residues.

Only one count was recorded for this clone. V usage is TRBV28 and J usage is TRBJ1-4; 7 bases agree with TRBD1. Trimming took 5 bases from V and 5 from J; bases not matched to a gene: 11. CDR3 size: 16 residues. CDR1 and CDR2 from the germline V gene are MDHEN and SYDVKM. In DNA form, the CDR3 reads TGTGCCAGCAGTCGCCTCGTGGACAGGATCAATGAAAAACTGTTTTTT. Protein: CASSRLVDRINEKLFF.

This sequence joins TRBV15 and TRBJ2-1; TRBD2 might be the D (5 bases). Germline assignment: CDR1 LNHNV and CDR2 YYDKDF (reference sequence). This CDR3 is 15 amino acids long. V dropped 0 bases and J dropped 8 bases, with 14 bases sitting between them. CDR3 nucleotide sequence: TGTGCCACCAGCAGAGATAGGACTCCATGGGATGAGCAGTTCTTC. The encoded protein is CATSRDRTPWDEQFF. Drawing the rest from reference TRBV15 and TRBJ2-1, the complete variable domain is DAMVIQNPRYQVTQFGKPVTLSCSQTLNHNVMYWYQQKSSQAPKLLFHYYDKDFNNEADTPDNFQSRRPNTSFCFLDIRSPGLGDTAMYLCATSRDRTPWDEQFFGPGTRLTVL.

This chain connects TRBV11-2 to TRBJ2-7; TRBD2 aligns across 9 bases. Germline V gene data show CDR1 as SGHAT and CDR2 as FQNNGV. The CDR3 is 14 residues long. The CDR3 sequence: CAVGLAGTSYEQYF. The CDR3, as DNA: TGTGCAGTTGGGCTAGCGGGGACATCCTACGAGCAGTACTTC.

There are a few counts of this clone. The V gene is TRBV7-8, the J gene TRBJ2-3; 7 bases are a match to TRBD1. Trimming took 1 base from V and 0 from J; bases not matched to a gene: 4. The CDR3 has 16 amino acids. The germline V gene has CDR1 SGHVS and CDR2 FQNEAQ. The CDR3 sequence: CASSLGTGSSTDTQYF. CDR3 bases: TGTGCCAGCAGCTTAGGGACAGGATCCAGCACAGATACGCAGTATTTT.